This T cell receptor (beta chain) was sequenced in a study of T cell changes during pregnancy in multiple sclerosis. With V trimmed by 10 bases and J by 2 bases, 7 bases remained unmatched. Germline V gives CDR1 MNHNS, CDR2 SASEGT. The CDR3 is 14 amino acids. Using immunoSEQ multiplex PCR, the repertoire was profiled, and TCRdb retains in-frame clones only, with some absent. There are roughly 30,000 clones in the sample; 89% occur only once, and 10% to 13% lies in the top ten. V and J are TRBV6-1 and TRBJ1-2; TRBD1 agrees at 10 bases. The sequence was obtained from a female donor with multiple sclerosis, enrolled in a pregnancy study. Sequenced here: CD8+ T cells from peripheral blood mononuclear cells, sampled in the second trimester of pregnancy. The CDR3 bases are TGTGCCACTCAGGGACAGGGGTCCAACTATGGCTACACCTTC. Its translation is CATQGQGSNYGYTF.